This TCR beta chain was sequenced for a study of shared clonotypes between healthy human individuals. In the study overall: Each donor contributed plates that comprised three CD4 naive, three CD4 memory, two CD8 naive and one CD8 memory.

All of the donors resided in Nashville, Tennessee, and each was a Caucasian adult. Several immunoSEQ plates held equal portions of the genomic DNA taken from each subset. When replicate PCRs were run on sorted subsets, they used around 200 ng DNA, about 30,000 T cell genomes. Generated by immunoSEQ multiplex PCR, the TCRdb table keeps only in-frame clones and is missing some. The sample holds 600,000 to 750,000 clones; 80% to 95% are singletons and the top ten take 30% to 40%. CDR1 and CDR2 (germline): MNHEY, SVGAGI. The ends were cut back, 4 bases at V and 0 bases at J, with 12 bases in the middle. There are 15 residues in the CDR3.

The sequence derives from a young man in good health. Some clones in this sample may be carry-over from other donors' samples. V is TRBV6-5 and J is TRBJ1-1; D gene ambiguous. Input material: memory CD8+ T cells from PBMCs. Subset specified: CD45RO+ cells pooled with CCR7-negative TemRA cells. The CDR3 DNA sequence: TGTGCCAGCAGTTCCTCACAGTACGTGAACACTGAAGCTTTCTTT. Residues: CASSSSQYVNTEAFF.